Following are 19 T cell receptor beta chains from one sample sequenced in a study of PD-L1 blockade in urothelial cancer. Time point here: peripheral blood 6 weeks after treatment start. Profiling relied on immunoSEQ multiplex PCR, and the TCRdb table lists in-frame clones only, not all of them. This sample has 40,000 to 45,000 clones, with approximately 84% found just once. The specimen comprised PBMCs, sampled around atezolizumab (anti-PD-L1) treatment. The receptors derive from a man in his 70s with urothelial cancer.

The chain combines TRBV2 with TRBJ1-5, with 7 bases lining up with TRBD1. J was trimmed by 3 bases and V by 6 bases; bases with no gene match: 8. Germline lookup yields CDR1 SNHLY and CDR2 FYNNEI. This CDR3 spans 15 amino acids. The CDR3 loop is CASSAGQVSNQPQHF. Written as DNA, the CDR3 is TGTGCCAGCAGCGCCGGACAGGTGTCCAATCAGCCCCAGCATTTT.

A remark on this clone: The germline gene is not matched at one end of the junction; a read error may be the cause. This chain links TRBV7-7 with TRBJ2-3; perhaps TRBD2 as D (5 bases). The CDR3 sequence is 15 residues long. CDR1 SSHAT and CDR2 FNYEAQ come from the germline V gene (reference sequence). In nucleotides, the CDR3 is TGTGCTAGCAGAGACCTGGACTTACGCACAGATACGCAGTATTTT. Amino acid sequence: CASRDLDLRTDTQYF.

The chain has TRBV5-1 and TRBJ2-3, with TRBD2 identical over 11 bases. Trimming cost V 0 bases and J 2 bases; bases outside gene matches: 11. The CDR3 is made up of 19 amino acids. CDR1 and CDR2 from the germline V gene are SGHRS and YFSETQ. Here the CDR3 reads CASSLGGTLAGAITDTQYF. The CDR3 nucleotides read TGCGCCAGCAGCTTGGGGGGGACACTAGCGGGAGCCATCACAGATACGCAGTATTTT.

J is TRBJ2-5 and V is TRBV20-1; TRBD2 is a possible D gene (5 bases). Germline V gene lookup returns CDR1 DFQATT and CDR2 SNEGSKA (reference sequence). The CDR3 extends over 11 amino acids. V lost 3 bases to trimming and J lost 4 bases, with 6 bases between them. The CDR3 DNA is TGCAGTGCTAGTGGAGGAGAGACCCAGTACTTC. It is translated as CSASGGETQYF.

The genes are TRBV21-1 and TRBJ2-5; TRBD1 is the table's D call, not checked against the DNA. TRBV21-1 is designated a pseudogene. The CDR3 is made up of 18 amino acids. The CDR3 DNA follows: TGTGCCAGCAGCAAAGATCGGCCCAGGCCTACTGTTGAAGAGACCCAGTACTTC. The encoded protein is CASSKDRPRPTVEETQYF.

V gene TRBV6-1 combines with J gene TRBJ2-7, with TRBD2 matching 7 bases. The J segment lost 3 bases and the V segment lost 6 bases, leaving 5 bases of the junction unmatched. The CDR3 has 13 residues. Per the germline V gene, CDR1 is MNHNS and CDR2 is SASEGT. DNA of the CDR3: TGTGCCAGCAGAGCGGGGCCGTACTACGAGCAGTACTTC. It encodes CASRAGPYYEQYF.

This sequence joins TRBV4-2 and TRBJ2-2, with a possible D match to TRBD2 (6 bases). There are 16 residues in the CDR3. Germline V gene lookup returns CDR1 LGHNA and CDR2 YNFKEQ. V lost 3 bases to trimming and J lost 1 base, with 12 bases between them. CDR3 loop: CASSQRGLGNTGELFF. DNA of the CDR3: TGTGCCAGCAGCCAGAGGGGACTTGGGAACACCGGGGAGCTGTTTTTT.

Of note for this clone: One junction end disagrees with the germline gene, perhaps due to a read error. The rearrangement links TRBV7-9 to TRBJ1-1; 7 nucleotides align to TRBD1. The CDR3 has 15 residues. CDR1 is SEHNR, CDR2 FQNEAQ, per germline (reference sequence). CDR3 protein: CTSSLMGEARGEAFF. The CDR3 nucleotides are TGTACCAGCAGCTTAATGGGCGAGGCCAGGGGGGAAGCTTTCTTT.

The chain carries TRBV6-1 and TRBJ1-1; TRBD1 is a possible D gene (5 bases). Germline V gives CDR1 MNHNS, CDR2 SASEGT. The CDR3 runs 15 residues. V lost 4 bases and J lost 2, with 14 bases in between. CDR3 loop: CASSVLGEVNTEAFF. The CDR3 DNA follows: TGTGCCAGCAGTGTATTGGGGGAGGTTAACACTGAAGCTTTCTTT.

This clone was counted between two and nine times. CDR3 in DNA: TGTGCCAGCAGCCAAGATGGCGAAAAACTGTTTTTT. Translating gives CASSQDGEKLFF. The chain links TRBV4-2 to TRBJ1-4; D is unclear. With 0 bases removed from V and 8 bases from J, the gap between germline ends came to 4 bases. CDR3 length: 12 residues. Germline V gives CDR1 LGHNA, CDR2 YNFKEQ.

The rearrangement uses TRBV5-1 and TRBJ1-1; D remains unclear. CDR1 and CDR2 (germline): SGHRS, YFSETQ. The V gene lost 1 base and the J gene lost 6 bases, with 13 bases spanning the gap. The CDR3 is made up of 14 amino acids. CDR3 sequence (DNA): TGCGCCAGCAGCTTGAGGCAGGCGGGCTCTGAAGCTTTCTTT. It specifies CASSLRQAGSEAFF.

J is TRBJ1-5 and V is TRBV27, with TRBD1 matching 8 bases. Germline CDR1 MNHEY, CDR2 SMNVEV (reference sequence). The trim removed 9 bases at V and 3 bases at J, leaving 1 base unmatched. CDR3 size: 12 residues. The chain's CDR3 is CARDRDNQPQHF. The CDR3 nucleotides read TGTGCCAGGGACAGGGACAATCAGCCCCAGCATTTT.

The V call is TRBV15, the J call TRBJ1-1, with 11 bases fitting TRBD1. This CDR3 has 15 amino acids. V lost 3 bases and J lost 7; bases outside the gene matches: 7. The germline V gene encodes CDR1 LNHNV and CDR2 YYDKDF (reference sequence). The CDR3 spells CATSRSGQGAGEAFF. The CDR3 DNA is TGTGCCACCAGCAGGAGCGGACAGGGGGCGGGTGAAGCTTTCTTT.

The chain couples TRBV30 to TRBJ1-4, with a tentative D call TRBD1 (6 bases). Germline V CDR1 and CDR2: GTSNPN, SVGIG (reference sequence). V shed 2 bases and J shed 1 base, with 17 bases lying between them. CDR3 length equals 17 residues. The DNA for the CDR3 is TGTGCCTGGAGTCAACTCGTCGTAGGGGGAACTAATGAAAAACTGTTTTTT. It codes for CAWSQLVVGGTNEKLFF.

V is TRBV5-8 and J is TRBJ2-7, with D perhaps matching TRBD2 (5 bases). Deletions cut 4 bases from V and 3 bases from J, with 8 bases between. The CDR3 runs 12 residues. The germline CDR1 and CDR2 sequences are SGHTS and YDEGEE. The CDR3, as DNA: TGTGCCAGCAGCCCAGAGGGCTACGAGCAGTACTTC. Translation gives CASSPEGYEQYF.

This clone showed up just once. The rearrangement joins TRBV6-4 to TRBJ1-1; unclear D gene. The V gene's germline CDR1 is MRHNA and CDR2 SNTAGT. Between the trimmed V and J ends, which lost 6 bases and 1 base, there was a span of 9 bases. The CDR3 is made up of 13 amino acids. Here the CDR3 reads CASRRTENTEAFF. The CDR3 nucleotides are TGTGCCAGCAGACGAACAGAGAACACTGAAGCTTTCTTT.

The chain carries TRBV11-2 and TRBJ2-7; no firm D call. Trimming took off 5 bases at V and 0 bases at J, with 8 bases between the two ends. This CDR3 is built from 13 residues. CDR1 is SGHAT, CDR2 FQNNGV, per germline. CDR3 coding DNA: TGTGCCAGCAGCCGAACACGCTCCTACGAGCAGTACTTC. This encodes CASSRTRSYEQYF.

The chain employs TRBV7-3 and TRBJ2-3; 12 bases line up with TRBD2. The CDR3 is 15 amino acids. V trimming: 1 base; J trimming: 6 bases; junction bases outside the gene matches: 2. CDR1 and CDR2 from the germline V gene are SGHTA and FQGTGA. The CDR3 DNA is TGTGCCAGCAGCTTAAGACTAGCGGGAGTTGATACGCAGTATTTT. As protein: CASSLRLAGVDTQYF.

The V and J genes are TRBV11-2 and TRBJ2-7; no definite D call. Trimming cost V 2 bases and J 3 bases, with 5 bases left between them. Germline CDR1 and CDR2: SGHAT and FQNNGV. The CDR3 has 12 residues. This CDR3 is CASSLLNYEQYF. In nucleotides, the CDR3 is TGTGCCAGCAGCTTATTAAACTACGAGCAGTACTTC.